What follows is one T cell receptor (beta chain) and its context. The data belong to a study of blood T cell repertoires in COVID-19. This table comes from immunoSEQ multiplex PCR, and its TCRdb copy is limited to in-frame clones, with some not included. The data show about 30,000 clones, less than 90% seen once. This CDR3 is built from 16 residues. The V end lost 0 bases, the J end lost 0 bases, and 8 bases lay between the germline ends. Per the germline V gene, CDR1 is KGHSH and CDR2 is LQKENI. Sequenced sample: peripheral blood. This chain links TRBV18 with TRBJ2-2; D call uncertain. This receptor was identified in a human donor with active COVID-19. The donor label of this sample is uncertain. The CDR3 nucleotides read TGTGCCAGCTCACCACCGTTGCTAGCGAACACCGGGGAGCTGTTTTTT. Protein: CASSPPLLANTGELFF.